Following are 16 T cell receptor beta chains from one sample sequenced in a study of T cell responses to AZD1222 COVID-19 vaccine. Libraries were prepared by immunoSEQ multiplex PCR; TCRdb keeps only in-frame clonotypes and omits some of them. The sample includes roughly 54,000 clones, more than 70% seen only once; the top ten take more than 12%. Sequenced here: peripheral blood, sampled 28 days after the second AZD1222 dose. These receptor sequences come from an adult who received the AZD1222 COVID-19 vaccine.

V is TRBV10-1 and J is TRBJ2-6, with D uncertain. Germline V gene sequence: CDR1 WNHNN, CDR2 SYGVQD (reference sequence). Trimming removed 8 bases at V and 1 base at J, with 9 bases between. CDR3 length equals 14 residues. The CDR3 DNA reads as TGCGCCAGCCTCGGGCTTTCTGGGGCCAACGTCCTGACTTTC. Translation: CASLGLSGANVLTF.

The CDR3: CAWSGQKGGNSPLHF. The CDR3, as DNA: TGTGCCTGGAGTGGCCAGAAAGGGGGTAATTCACCCCTCCACTTT. The chain combines TRBV30 with TRBJ1-6, with a weak D call TRBD1 (6 bases). CDR1 and CDR2 (germline): GTSNPN, SVGIG (reference sequence). V was clipped by 1 base and J by 6 bases, with 13 bases between them. The CDR3 is 15 amino acids.

The CDR3: CASKSQSGGMGYTF. The CDR3 nucleotides read TGTGCCAGTAAGAGTCAATCCGGGGGCATGGGCTACACCTTC. The J gene is TRBJ1-2, the V gene TRBV19; a weak D match, TRBD1 (6 bases). CDR3 size: 14 residues. The V end lost 7 bases, the J end lost 8 bases, and 20 bases lay between the germline ends. Germline V gene lookup returns CDR1 LNHDA and CDR2 SQIVND (reference sequence).

The J gene is TRBJ1-1, the V gene TRBV18, with D perhaps TRBD1 (6 bases). This CDR3 is 14 amino acids long. Germline CDR1 and CDR2: KGHSH and LQKENI. Trimming shortened V by 2 bases and J by 5 bases, and 12 bases separated the two germline ends. The CDR3 nucleotides are TGTGCCAGCTCACCATCGACAGGTCGGACTGAAGCTTTCTTT. Residues: CASSPSTGRTEAFF.

V gene TRBV3-1 (or the pseudogene TRBV3-2) combines with J gene TRBJ1-2, with D perhaps TRBD1 (6 bases). Germline CDR1 reads LGHDT; CDR2 reads YNNKEL (reference sequence). The V end lost 3 bases, the J end lost 4 bases, and 15 bases lay between the germline ends. The CDR3 is 15 amino acids. The CDR3 spells CASSQLPDRRYGYTF. The DNA for the CDR3 is TGTGCCAGCAGCCAGCTCCCCGACAGGCGCTATGGCTACACCTTC.

The genes are TRBV2 and TRBJ2-7; 10 nucleotides match TRBD1. Germline V gives CDR1 SNHLY, CDR2 FYNNEI. The CDR3 consists of 12 residues. Trimming cost V 11 bases and J 1 base; bases outside gene matches: 2. CDR3 bases: TGTGCCGGGACAGGGGTGTCCTACGAGCAGTACTTC. Its protein product is CAGTGVSYEQYF.

The J gene is TRBJ2-5, the V gene TRBV6-5, with 10 bases identical to TRBD2. Germline V gene lookup returns CDR1 MNHEY and CDR2 SVGAGI. V shed 6 bases and J 0 bases; nucleotides not matched to a gene: 4. There are 15 residues in the CDR3. For the CDR3, the DNA is TGTGCCAGCAGGAGGACTAGCGGATACCAAGAGACCCAGTACTTC. Translation gives CASRRTSGYQETQYF.

The rearrangement joins TRBV6-1 to TRBJ1-1; D not resolved. The CDR3 has 15 amino acids. V was trimmed by 3 bases and J by 11 bases, leaving 22 bases between them. Looked up from germline, CDR1 is MNHNS and CDR2 is SASEGT. The CDR3 DNA sequence: TGTGCCAGCAGTGATTTAGCCCCCCAAAACTCCGCGGCTTTCTTT. Translation: CASSDLAPQNSAAFF.

The chain couples TRBV18 to TRBJ2-7, with TRBD1 identical over 7 bases. Looked up from germline, CDR1 is KGHSH and CDR2 is LQKENI. The CDR3 length is 15 residues. Losses at the gene ends were 6 bases for V and 2 bases for J; bases not matched to a gene: 10. The chain's CDR3 is CASSPRQGGPYEQYF. CDR3 coding DNA: TGTGCCAGCTCCCCTAGACAGGGTGGACCCTACGAGCAGTACTTC.

This chain links TRBV11-3 with TRBJ1-1; D is perhaps TRBD1 (5 bases). This CDR3 contains 14 residues. The V gene lost 1 base and the J gene lost 1 base, with 7 bases spanning the gap. The germline V gene encodes CDR1 SGHNT and CDR2 YENEEA. CDR3 DNA sequence: TGTGCCAGCAGCTTAGCCAGGGCGAACACTGAAGCTTTCTTT. Encoded protein: CASSLARANTEAFF.

The chain is built from TRBV7-9 and TRBJ1-3; a weak D match, TRBD1 (6 bases). The CDR3 spans 15 residues. Germline CDR1 SEHNR, CDR2 FQNEAQ (reference sequence). Between the trimmed V and J ends, which lost 2 bases and 0 bases, there was a span of 8 bases. The CDR3 loop is CASSLYRDSGNTIYF. CDR3 in DNA: TGTGCCAGCAGCTTATACAGGGACTCTGGAAACACCATATATTTT.

The chain recombines TRBV6-5 with TRBJ2-1; no clear D. V gave up 4 bases and J gave up 8 bases, with 6 bases separating them. The germline CDR1 and CDR2 sequences are MNHEY and SVGAGI. CDR3 size: 11 residues. The CDR3 loop reads CASSFWDEQFF. CDR3 nucleotide sequence: TGTGCCAGCAGTTTCTGGGATGAGCAGTTCTTC.

The V gene is TRBV30, the J gene TRBJ2-7, with 12 bases matching TRBD2. With V trimmed by 1 base and J by 8 bases, 6 bases remained unmatched. In germline, CDR1 is GTSNPN, CDR2 SVGIG (reference sequence). The CDR3 has 14 residues. The CDR3 DNA follows: TGTGCCTGGAGTGACCAGCTAGCGGGAGGGCAGCAGTACTTC. Translated: CAWSDQLAGGQQYF.

This clone was seen once. The chain links TRBV11-2 to TRBJ1-4; 8 positions match TRBD1. Germline V gene sequence: CDR1 SGHAT, CDR2 FQNNGV. The CDR3 runs 15 residues. Unmatched junction bases numbered 9, after V lost 5 bases and J lost 7 bases. The DNA of the CDR3 is TGTGCCAGCAGCCATCAGGGGGCGCTCGGTGAAAAACTGTTTTTT. This gives the protein CASSHQGALGEKLFF.

This chain links TRBV19 with TRBJ2-3, with TRBD1 as a possible D gene (5 bases). Germline CDR1 and CDR2: LNHDA and SQIVND (reference sequence). Between the trimmed V and J ends, which lost 2 bases and 6 bases, there was a span of 9 bases. The CDR3 extends over 13 amino acids. Written as DNA, the CDR3 is TGTGCCAGTAGTATAACTGGGGCCGATACGCAGTATTTT. It translates to CASSITGADTQYF.

A single count supports this clone. This chain joins TRBV5-1 and TRBJ2-1, with a tentative D call TRBD1 (6 bases). Trimming took 6 bases from V and 5 from J, leaving 15 bases between them. The CDR3 contains 14 residues. CDR1 is SGHRS, CDR2 YFSETQ, per germline. This chain's CDR3 is CASKEQGSNNEQFF. The CDR3 region has the DNA TGCGCCAGCAAGGAGCAGGGGTCGAACAATGAGCAGTTCTTC. The variable domain in full, completed from reference TRBV5-1 and TRBJ2-1, reads KAGVTQTPRYLIKTRGQQVTLSCSPISGHRSVSWYQQTPGQGLQFLFEYFSETQRNKGNFPGRFSGRQFSNSRSEMNVSTLELGDSALYLCASKEQGSNNEQFFGPGTRLTVL.